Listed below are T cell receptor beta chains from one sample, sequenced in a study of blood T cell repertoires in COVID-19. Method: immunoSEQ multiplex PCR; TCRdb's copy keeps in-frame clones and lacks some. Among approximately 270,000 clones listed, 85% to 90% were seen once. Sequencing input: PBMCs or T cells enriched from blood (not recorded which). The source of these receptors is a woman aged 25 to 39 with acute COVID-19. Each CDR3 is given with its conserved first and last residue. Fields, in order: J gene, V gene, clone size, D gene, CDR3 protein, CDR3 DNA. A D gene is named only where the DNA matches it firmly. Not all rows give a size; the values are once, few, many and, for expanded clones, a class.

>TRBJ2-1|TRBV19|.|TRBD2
CASSIVGTSGRWGYNEQFF
TGTGCCAGTAGTATAGTTGGGACTAGCGGGAGGTGGGGTTACAATGAGCAGTTCTTC
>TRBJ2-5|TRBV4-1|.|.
CASSQVVDSQETQYF
TGCGCCAGCAGCCAAGTAGTAGACAGCCAAGAGACCCAGTACTTC
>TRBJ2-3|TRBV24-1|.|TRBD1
CATSDLEGAVADTQYF
TGTGCCACCAGTGATTTGGAGGGGGCTGTGGCAGATACGCAGTATTTT
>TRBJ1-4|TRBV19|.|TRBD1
CASSRPPGQLNEKLFF
TGTGCCAGTAGTCGGCCCCCGGGACAGCTTAATGAAAAACTGTTTTTT
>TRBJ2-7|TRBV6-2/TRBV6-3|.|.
CASSVDWVLYF
TGTGCCAGCAGTGTCGACTGGGTTCTGTACTTC
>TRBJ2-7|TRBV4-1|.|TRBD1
CASSQGDSPYEQYF
TGCGCCAGCAGCCAAGGGGACAGCCCCTACGAGCAGTACTTC
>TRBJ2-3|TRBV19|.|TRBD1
CASSPGTATDTQYF
TGTGCCAGTAGTCCCGGGACAGCCACAGATACGCAGTATTTT
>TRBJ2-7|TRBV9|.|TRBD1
CASSVEGQGGSYEQYF
TGTGCCAGCAGCGTAGAGGGACAGGGAGGGTCCTACGAGCAGTACTTC
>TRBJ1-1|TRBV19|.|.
CASHSQGQGYTEAFF
TGTGCCAGCCACAGCCAGGGCCAGGGGTACACTGAAGCTTTCTTT
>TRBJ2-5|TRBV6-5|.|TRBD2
CASSYQSGSQETQYF
TGTGCCAGCAGTTACCAGAGCGGGAGCCAAGAGACCCAGTACTTC
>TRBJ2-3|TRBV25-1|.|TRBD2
CAATEGGPSMGTDTQYF
TGTGCCGCAACAGAGGGAGGGCCGAGTATGGGCACAGATACGCAGTATTTT
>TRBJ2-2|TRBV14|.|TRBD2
CASSPGGGVHTGELFF
TGTGCCAGCAGCCCCGGGGGGGGCGTCCATACCGGGGAGCTGTTTTTT
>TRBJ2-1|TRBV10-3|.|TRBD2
CAISDTSGQYNEQFF
TGTGCCATCAGTGACACTAGCGGCCAATACAATGAGCAGTTCTTC
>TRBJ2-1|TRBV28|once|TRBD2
CASTSLGLAGHNEQFF
TGTGCCAGCACCTCTTTGGGACTAGCGGGACACAATGAGCAGTTCTTC
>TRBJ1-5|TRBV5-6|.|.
CASSQGQINQPQHF
TGTGCCAGCAGCCAAGGACAGATAAATCAGCCCCAGCATTTT
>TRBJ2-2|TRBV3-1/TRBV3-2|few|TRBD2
CASSQLGWSRTSGTGELFF
TGTGCCAGCAGCCAACTCGGATGGAGTCGGACTAGCGGCACCGGGGAGCTGTTTTTT
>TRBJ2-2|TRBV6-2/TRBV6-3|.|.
CASSSGDRNTGELFF
TGTGCCAGCAGTTCAGGGGACCGGAACACCGGGGAGCTGTTTTTT
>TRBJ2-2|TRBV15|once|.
CATSRERRGPPGTGELFF
TGTGCCACCAGCAGAGAACGAAGGGGTCCTCCTGGCACCGGGGAGCTGTTTTTT
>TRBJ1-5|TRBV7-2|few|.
CASSLGPGKAKGGNQPQHF
TGTGCCAGCAGCTTAGGTCCAGGGAAGGCGAAAGGTGGCAATCAGCCCCAGCATTTT
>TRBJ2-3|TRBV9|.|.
CASKDSGLEVDTQYF
TGTGCCAGCAAGGACTCGGGCTTGGAGGTAGATACGCAGTATTTT
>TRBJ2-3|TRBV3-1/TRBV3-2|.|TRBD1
CASSLGTGPDTQYF
TGTGCCAGCAGCCTTGGGACAGGGCCAGATACGCAGTATTTT
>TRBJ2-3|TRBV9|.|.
CASSVGGPTDTQYF
TGTGCCAGCAGCGTAGGGGGGCCCACAGATACGCAGTATTTT
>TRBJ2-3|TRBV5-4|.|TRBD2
CASSLVSGRGTDTQYF
TGTGCCAGCAGCTTGGTATCGGGGAGGGGCACAGATACGCAGTATTTT
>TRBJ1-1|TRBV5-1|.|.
CASRTPGLAGEAFF
TGCGCCAGCCGCACCCCCGGACTCGCAGGTGAAGCTTTCTTT
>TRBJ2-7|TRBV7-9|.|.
CASSLVTPREQYF
TGTGCCAGCAGCTTAGTAACCCCTCGGGAGCAGTACTTC
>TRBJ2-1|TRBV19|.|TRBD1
CASSVNGQGGSYNEQFF
TGTGCCAGTAGCGTAAACGGACAGGGCGGATCCTACAATGAGCAGTTCTTC
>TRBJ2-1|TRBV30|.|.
CAWSVRGSEQFF
TGTGCCTGGAGTGTACGTGGGAGTGAGCAGTTCTTC
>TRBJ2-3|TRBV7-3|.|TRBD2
CASSLAGGAVDTQYF
TGTGCCAGCAGCTTAGCGGGGGGAGCTGTAGATACGCAGTATTTT
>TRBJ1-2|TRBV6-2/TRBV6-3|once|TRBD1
CASSYQGAFPGYTF
TGTGCCAGCAGTTACCAGGGGGCCTTCCCTGGCTACACCTTC
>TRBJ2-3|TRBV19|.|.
CASSRETRTDTQYF
TGTGCCAGTAGTCGGGAGACCCGCACAGATACGCAGTATTTT
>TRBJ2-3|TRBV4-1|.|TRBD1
CASSQDGDRADTQYF
TGCGCCAGCAGCCAAGATGGCGACAGGGCAGATACGCAGTATTTT
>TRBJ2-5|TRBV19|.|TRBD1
CASSRDRGRETQYF
TGTGCCAGTAGTAGGGACAGGGGGCGAGAGACCCAGTACTTC
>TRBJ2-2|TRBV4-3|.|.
CASSQRPPTGFTGELFF
TGCGCCAGCAGCCAACGCCCCCCGACAGGTTTCACCGGGGAGCTGTTTTTT
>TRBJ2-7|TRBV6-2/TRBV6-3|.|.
CASSFTGHSSYEQYF
TGTGCCAGCAGTTTCACAGGCCATTCCTCCTACGAGCAGTACTTC
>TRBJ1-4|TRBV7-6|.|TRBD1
CASSLGGTTGGEKLFF
TGTGCCAGCAGCTTAGGAGGAACGACAGGGGGAGAAAAACTGTTTTTT
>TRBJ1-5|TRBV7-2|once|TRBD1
CASSYGDRDQPQHF
TGTGCCAGCAGCTACGGGGACAGGGATCAGCCCCAGCATTTT
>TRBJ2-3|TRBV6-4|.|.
CASSDMAGPNTQYF
TGTGCCAGCAGTGACATGGCAGGGCCAAATACGCAGTATTTT
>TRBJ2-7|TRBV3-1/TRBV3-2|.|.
CASSQDRSSYEQYF
TGTGCCAGCAGCCAAGACCGGAGCTCCTACGAGCAGTACTTC
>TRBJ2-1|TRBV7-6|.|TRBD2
CASSTTSGRTNEQFF
TGTGCCAGCAGTACGACTAGCGGGAGAACTAATGAGCAGTTCTTC
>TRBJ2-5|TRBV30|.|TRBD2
CAWSVGSGLAQETQYF
TGTGCCTGGAGCGTAGGATCAGGACTAGCTCAAGAGACCCAGTACTTC
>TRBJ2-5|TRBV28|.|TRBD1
CASSSPGTGGTQYF
TGTGCCAGCAGTTCCCCGGGGACAGGGGGGACCCAGTACTTC
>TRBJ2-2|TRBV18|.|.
CASSPPASVTGELFF
TGTGCCAGCTCACCACCGGCTAGCGTCACCGGGGAGCTGTTTTTT
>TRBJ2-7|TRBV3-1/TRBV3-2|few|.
CASSHRSGSSYEQYF
TGTGCCAGCAGTCACCGGAGCGGGTCCTCCTACGAGCAGTACTTC
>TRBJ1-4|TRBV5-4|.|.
CASSPGDEKLFF
TGTGCCAGCAGCCCGGGAGACGAAAAACTGTTTTTT
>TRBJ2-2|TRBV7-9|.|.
CASSPGTLNTGELFF
TGTGCCAGCAGCCCCGGGACATTGAACACCGGGGAGCTGTTTTTT